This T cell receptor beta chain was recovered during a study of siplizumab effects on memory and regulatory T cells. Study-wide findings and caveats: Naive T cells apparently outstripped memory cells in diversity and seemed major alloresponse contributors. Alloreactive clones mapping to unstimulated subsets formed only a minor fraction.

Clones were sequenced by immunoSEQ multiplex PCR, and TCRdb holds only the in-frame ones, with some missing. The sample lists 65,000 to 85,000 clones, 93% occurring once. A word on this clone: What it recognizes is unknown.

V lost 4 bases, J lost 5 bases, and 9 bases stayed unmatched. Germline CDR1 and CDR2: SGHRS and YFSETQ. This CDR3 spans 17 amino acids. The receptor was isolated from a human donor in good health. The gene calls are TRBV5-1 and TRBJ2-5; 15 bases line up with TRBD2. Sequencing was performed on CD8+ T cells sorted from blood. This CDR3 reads CASSPRTSGGERETQYF. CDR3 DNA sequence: TGCGCCAGCAGCCCCAGGACTAGCGGGGGGGAAAGGGAGACCCAGTACTTC.